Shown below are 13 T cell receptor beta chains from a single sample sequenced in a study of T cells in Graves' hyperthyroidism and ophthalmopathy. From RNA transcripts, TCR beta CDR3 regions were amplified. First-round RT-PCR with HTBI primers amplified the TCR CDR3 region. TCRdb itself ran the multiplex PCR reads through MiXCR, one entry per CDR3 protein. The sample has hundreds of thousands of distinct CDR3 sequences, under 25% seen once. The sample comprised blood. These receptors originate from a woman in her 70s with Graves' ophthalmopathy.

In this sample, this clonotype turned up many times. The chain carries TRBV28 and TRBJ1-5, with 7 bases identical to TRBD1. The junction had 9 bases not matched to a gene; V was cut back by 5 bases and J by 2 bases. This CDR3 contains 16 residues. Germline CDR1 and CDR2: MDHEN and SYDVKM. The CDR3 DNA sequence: TGTGCCAGCAGTGCCCAGGGGGAAGGTGGCAATCAGCCCCAGCATTTT. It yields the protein CASSAQGEGGNQPQHF.

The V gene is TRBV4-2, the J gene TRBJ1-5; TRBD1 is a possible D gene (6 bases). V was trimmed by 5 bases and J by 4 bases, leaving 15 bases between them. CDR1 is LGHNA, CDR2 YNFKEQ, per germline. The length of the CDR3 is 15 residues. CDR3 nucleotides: TGTGCCAGCAGCTCTCCGGACAGACCAAATCAGCCCCAGCATTTT. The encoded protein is CASSSPDRPNQPQHF.

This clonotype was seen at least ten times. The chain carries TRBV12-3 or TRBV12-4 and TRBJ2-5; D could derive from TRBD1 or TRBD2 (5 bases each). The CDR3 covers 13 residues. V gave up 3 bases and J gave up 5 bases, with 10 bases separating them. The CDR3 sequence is CASSFNEGETQYF. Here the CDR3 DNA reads TGTGCCAGCAGTTTCAACGAGGGGGAGACCCAGTACTTC.

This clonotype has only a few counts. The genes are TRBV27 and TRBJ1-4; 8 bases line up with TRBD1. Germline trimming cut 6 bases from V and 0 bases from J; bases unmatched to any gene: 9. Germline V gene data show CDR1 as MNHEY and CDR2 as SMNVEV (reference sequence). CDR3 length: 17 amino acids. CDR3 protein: CASSPAGGHATNEKLFF. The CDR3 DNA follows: TGTGCCAGCAGCCCCGCAGGGGGCCATGCAACTAATGAAAAACTGTTTTTT. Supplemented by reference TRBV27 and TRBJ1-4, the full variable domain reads EAQVTQNPRYLITVTGKKLTVTCSQNMNHEYMSWYRQDPGLGLRQIYYSMNVEVTDKGDVPEGYKVSRKEKRNFPLILESPSPNQTSLYFCASSPAGGHATNEKLFFGSGTQLSVL.

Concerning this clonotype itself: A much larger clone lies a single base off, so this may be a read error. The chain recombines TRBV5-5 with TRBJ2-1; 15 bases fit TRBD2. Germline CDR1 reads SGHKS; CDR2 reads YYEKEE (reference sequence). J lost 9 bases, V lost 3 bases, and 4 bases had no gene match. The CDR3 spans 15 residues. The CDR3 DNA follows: TGTGCCAGCAGCTCGGGACTAGCGGGAGGAGGTGAGCAGTTCTTC. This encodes CASSSGLAGGGEQFF.

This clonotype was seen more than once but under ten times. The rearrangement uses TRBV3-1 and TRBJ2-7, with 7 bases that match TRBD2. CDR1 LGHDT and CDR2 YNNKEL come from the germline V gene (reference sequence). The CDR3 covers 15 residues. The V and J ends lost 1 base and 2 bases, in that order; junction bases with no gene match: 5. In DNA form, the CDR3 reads TGTGCCAGCAGCCAAGCGAGCGGGGCAGCCTACGAGCAGTACTTC. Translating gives CASSQASGAAYEQYF.

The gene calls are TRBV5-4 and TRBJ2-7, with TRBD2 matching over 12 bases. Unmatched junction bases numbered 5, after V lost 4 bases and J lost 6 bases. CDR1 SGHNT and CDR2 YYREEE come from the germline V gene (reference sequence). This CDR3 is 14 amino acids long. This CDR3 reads CASSPGLAGTEQYF. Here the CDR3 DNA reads TGTGCCAGCAGCCCTGGACTAGCGGGGACCGAGCAGTACTTC.

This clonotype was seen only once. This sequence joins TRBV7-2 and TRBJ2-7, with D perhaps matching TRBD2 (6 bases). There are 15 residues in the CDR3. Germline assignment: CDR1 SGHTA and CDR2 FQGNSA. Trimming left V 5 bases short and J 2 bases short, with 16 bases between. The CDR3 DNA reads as TGTGCCAGCAGCCCCCGGAAGCGGGCCCCCTACGAGCAGTACTTC. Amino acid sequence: CASSPRKRAPYEQYF.

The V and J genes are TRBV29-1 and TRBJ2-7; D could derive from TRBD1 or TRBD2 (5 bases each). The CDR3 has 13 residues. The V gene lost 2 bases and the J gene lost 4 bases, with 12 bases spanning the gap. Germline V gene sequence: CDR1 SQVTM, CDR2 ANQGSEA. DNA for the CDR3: TGCAGCGTTGAATGGGGCAGGGAGTACGAGCAGTACTTC. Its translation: CSVEWGREYEQYF.

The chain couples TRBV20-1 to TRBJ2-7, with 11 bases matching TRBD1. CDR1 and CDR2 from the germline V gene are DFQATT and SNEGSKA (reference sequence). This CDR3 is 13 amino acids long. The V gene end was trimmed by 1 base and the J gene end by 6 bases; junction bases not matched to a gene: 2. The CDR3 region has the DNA TGCAGTGCTAGAGGGACAGGGGGCGGCGAGCAGTACTTC. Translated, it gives CSARGTGGGEQYF.

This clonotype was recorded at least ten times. The CDR3 is CATSESGPYGYTF. The CDR3 coding sequence is TGTGCCACCAGTGAATCGGGCCCCTATGGCTACACCTTC. This sequence joins TRBV24-1 and TRBJ1-2; D is ambiguous. CDR1 and CDR2 (germline): KGHDR, SFDVKD. Trimming cost V 4 bases and J 4 bases, with 9 bases left between them. The CDR3 contains 13 residues.

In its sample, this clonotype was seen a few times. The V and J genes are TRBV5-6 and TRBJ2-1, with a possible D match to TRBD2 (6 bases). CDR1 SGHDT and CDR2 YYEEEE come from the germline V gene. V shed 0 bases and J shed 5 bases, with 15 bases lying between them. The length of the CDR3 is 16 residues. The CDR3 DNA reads TGTGCCAGCAGCTTGGGGGGCCCGGGACTCGACAATGAGCAGTTCTTC. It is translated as CASSLGGPGLDNEQFF.

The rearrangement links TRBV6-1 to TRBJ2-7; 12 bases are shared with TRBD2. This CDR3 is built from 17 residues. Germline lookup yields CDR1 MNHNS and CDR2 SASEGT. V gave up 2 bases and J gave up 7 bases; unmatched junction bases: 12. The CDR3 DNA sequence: TGTGCCAGCAGTGAAATAGGGCTAGCGGGAGGGGTAAATGAGCAGTACTTC. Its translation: CASSEIGLAGGVNEQYF.